The clone carrying this T cell receptor beta chain has at least ten counts. Its specificity is not known. Germline is not matched at one junction end, which may reflect a read error. The entry originates in a study of T cell repertoires in cytomegalovirus infection. TCRdb re-analysed the reads in MiXCR, keeping a single row per CDR3 protein. The sample carries around 360,000 distinct CDR3 sequences, about 34% recorded once. The CDR3 is 14 amino acids. Germline V gene data show CDR1 as SGHTA and CDR2 as FQGNSA. The sample consisted of cultured PBMCs, taken from culture after CMV antigen stimulation. The origin of this receptor is a human donor in good health (CMV status not recorded). Some clones in this sample may be carry-over from other donors' samples. The V gene is TRBV7-2, the J gene TRBJ2-3; 10 nucleotides match TRBD2. CDR3 region: CASSLETSGIFRFF. CDR3 in DNA: TGTGCCAGCAGCTTAGAAACTAGCGGGATCTTTCGATTTTTT.